The entry below gives a single T cell receptor (beta chain) sequence along with its context. These data come from a study of blood T cell repertoires in COVID-19. CDR3 length: 14 amino acids. Between the trimmed V and J ends, which lost 0 bases and 1 base, there was a span of 5 bases. Germline-derived CDR1 and CDR2 are SGHNT and YYREEE (reference sequence). As handled by the study authors: Reference gene primer amplification yielded estimated nucleated cell counts. Repertoires were generated with immunoSEQ multiplex PCR, while TCRdb's copy carries only in-frame clones and drops some. V and J calls and clone size are copied from that table; D and trimming were computed from the DNA. The sample contains around 250,000 clones, 65% to 85% of which appear only once.

The chain joins TRBV5-4 to TRBJ2-4; D unresolved. The clonotype was recovered from an elderly man with acute or convalescent COVID-19. Source material: peripheral blood. CDR3 sequence (DNA): TGTGCCAGCAGCTTGGCCGGGGCCAAAAACATTCAGTACTTC. Protein: CASSLAGAKNIQYF.